The 28 T cell receptor beta chains reported below all come from one sample, sequenced in a study of OX40 agonist ivuxolimab in advanced cancers. Method: immunoSEQ multiplex PCR; TCRdb's copy keeps in-frame clones and lacks some. In the table there are roughly 40,000 clones, about nine tenths of which are singletons. Source: CD4+ or CD8+ T cells sorted from blood, taken in a trial of the OX40 agonist ivuxolimab. These receptors were collected from an adult with an advanced solid tumor such as melanoma, head and neck, liver or kidney cancer.

This rearrangement joins TRBV7-3 to TRBJ1-5; 7 nucleotides match TRBD1. This CDR3 has 18 amino acids. Germline V gene data show CDR1 as SGHTA and CDR2 as FQGTGA. The V segment lost 0 bases and the J segment 6 bases; nucleotides outside the gene matches: 14. As DNA, the CDR3 is TGTGCCAGCAGCTTAACGGTGACAGGGTATCCCTCGGGTCAGCCCCAGCATTTT. It specifies CASSLTVTGYPSGQPQHF.

This chain uses TRBV14 with TRBJ2-1, with 9 bases that match TRBD2. Unmatched junction bases numbered 6, after V lost 2 bases and J lost 7 bases. The CDR3 consists of 15 residues. CDR1 is SGHDN and CDR2 is FVKESK in the germline V gene. CDR3 bases: TGTGCCAGCAGCCAAATAGCGGGAGCGTTTAATGAGCAGTTCTTC. It translates to CASSQIAGAFNEQFF.

This clone was detected a few times. CDR3 in DNA: TGTGCCAGCAGTGACTCGACTAGCACCGGGGAGCTGTTTTTT. Protein product: CASSDSTSTGELFF. The chain combines TRBV6-4 with TRBJ2-2; weak D call: TRBD2 (6 bases). The germline CDR1 and CDR2 sequences are MRHNA and SNTAGT. Trimming shortened V by 0 bases and J by 4 bases, and 6 bases separated the two germline ends. The CDR3 covers 14 residues.

The chain is built from TRBV4-1 and TRBJ2-7; 14 bases match TRBD2. Germline V lookup: CDR1 MGHRA, CDR2 YSYEKL. The CDR3 covers 17 residues. V lost 3 bases to trimming and J lost 4 bases; unmatched junction nucleotides: 8. In DNA form, the CDR3 reads TGCGCCAGCAGCCAGGACCACGGGACTAGCGGGAGTTACGAGCAGTACTTC. It specifies CASSQDHGTSGSYEQYF.

The chain is built from TRBV11-3 and TRBJ2-7, with 9 bases aligning to TRBD1. The CDR3 extends over 14 amino acids. Trimming at V came to 2 bases and at J to 5 bases, leaving 4 bases not matched to a gene. Germline values: CDR1 SGHNT, CDR2 YENEEA. CDR3 in DNA: TGTGCCAGCAGCTTAAGGGACAGGGCGAACGAGCAGTACTTC. Translated: CASSLRDRANEQYF.

V gene TRBV6-5 combines with J gene TRBJ2-7; D is tentatively TRBD1 or TRBD2 (5 bases each). CDR3 length: 14 amino acids. Per germline, CDR1 MNHEY and CDR2 SVGAGI. V was pared by 8 bases and J by 0 bases, with 14 bases between. The CDR3 DNA reads TGTGCCAGCCAGCCCCGGGACGGCTCCTACGAGCAGTACTTC. Its protein product is CASQPRDGSYEQYF.

Within the sample, this clone is medium-sized (0.01 to 0.1%). V usage is TRBV29-1 and J usage is TRBJ2-7; 14 bases align to TRBD2. The CDR3 is made up of 16 amino acids. Trimming removed 6 bases from V and 0 bases from J; junction bases left unmatched: 7. In germline, CDR1 is SQVTM, CDR2 ANQGSEA. The CDR3 protein is CSVKGLAGADSYEQYF. The CDR3 bases are TGCAGCGTCAAGGGACTAGCGGGAGCGGACTCCTACGAGCAGTACTTC.

This clone was seen only once. The chain links TRBV5-1 to TRBJ1-6; TRBD1 might be the D (5 bases). From germline, CDR1 is SGHRS and CDR2 YFSETQ. V lost 2 bases to trimming and J lost 9 bases, with 12 bases between them. The CDR3 spans 14 residues. For the CDR3, the DNA is TGCGCCAGCAGCTTTGGTCAGGGCCGTTCACCCCTCCACTTT. Protein product: CASSFGQGRSPLHF.

This clone has just one count. The rearrangement links TRBV6-5 to TRBJ2-5; tentatively, D is TRBD2 (6 bases). V was clipped by 2 bases and J by 4 bases, with 8 bases between them. CDR3 length equals 13 residues. The germline gives CDR1 MNHEY, CDR2 SVGAGI. The CDR3 nucleotides read TGTGCCAGCAGTTACAGGGGAGGAGAGACCCAGTACTTC. Residues: CASSYRGGETQYF.

The genes are TRBV30 and TRBJ2-5; D might be TRBD2 (6 bases). Germline CDR1 GTSNPN, CDR2 SVGIG (reference sequence). The CDR3 covers 15 residues. Trimming took off 0 bases at V and 4 bases at J, with 15 bases between the two ends. CDR3 sequence (DNA): TGTGCCTGGAGTGTATTTGCGGGAATCGGAGAGACCCAGTACTTC. It encodes CAWSVFAGIGETQYF.

The chain joins TRBV4-2 to TRBJ2-3, with 9 bases matching TRBD2. The length of the CDR3 is 19 residues. The ends lost 0 bases at V and 3 bases at J; junction bases unmatched: 13. CDR1 LGHNA and CDR2 YNFKEQ come from the germline V gene. The CDR3 DNA reads as TGTGCCAGCAGCCAAGATCGTAGAGATTTTAGCGGGAGAACAGATACGCAGTATTTT. It is translated as CASSQDRRDFSGRTDTQYF.

V and J are TRBV29-1 and TRBJ2-5; maybe TRBD2 (5 bases). The germline gives CDR1 SQVTM, CDR2 ANQGSEA. The CDR3 has 13 amino acids. V lost 3 bases, J lost 5 bases, and 13 bases lay in between. The CDR3 is CSVDDREWETQYF. DNA for the CDR3: TGCAGCGTTGATGATAGGGAGTGGGAGACCCAGTACTTC.

The chain recombines TRBV4-1 with TRBJ2-7, with a tentative D call TRBD2 (5 bases). Germline CDR1 and CDR2: MGHRA and YSYEKL. Trimming removed 1 base at V and 0 bases at J, with 10 bases between. The CDR3 has 15 residues. This CDR3 is CASSQGGPYSYEQYF. The CDR3 DNA sequence: TGCGCCAGCAGCCAAGGCGGGCCTTACTCCTACGAGCAGTACTTC.

This chain joins TRBV28 and TRBJ1-5; 8 bases are shared with TRBD1. The V gene's germline CDR1 is MDHEN and CDR2 SYDVKM. The CDR3 has 14 amino acids. With 5 bases clipped from V and 2 bases from J, the junction kept 2 bases outside the gene matches. This chain's CDR3 is CASSLTGGNQPQHF. The CDR3 DNA sequence: TGTGCCAGCAGTCTGACAGGGGGCAATCAGCCCCAGCATTTT.

This clone showed up just once. The chain joins TRBV29-1 to TRBJ2-2, with D tentatively TRBD2 (5 bases). The germline V gene encodes CDR1 SQVTM and CDR2 ANQGSEA. Trimming stripped 5 bases from V and 2 bases from J, with 9 bases between. The CDR3 is made up of 13 amino acids. The CDR3 DNA reads as TGCAGCGTTCCGGACTTTAACACCGGGGAGCTGTTTTTT. Its protein product is CSVPDFNTGELFF.

This chain uses TRBV4-1 with TRBJ2-1; 10 nucleotides match TRBD2. V shed 1 base and J 9 bases; nucleotides not matched to a gene: 9. This CDR3 is 16 amino acids long. Looked up from germline, CDR1 is MGHRA and CDR2 is YSYEKL. CDR3 in amino acids: CASSQAASSGRTEQFF. For the CDR3, the DNA is TGCGCCAGCAGCCAAGCAGCGTCTAGCGGGAGAACTGAGCAGTTCTTC.

The chain employs TRBV29-1 and TRBJ2-2; D is uncertain. Trimming cost V 2 bases and J 6 bases, with 10 bases left between them. Germline CDR1 SQVTM, CDR2 ANQGSEA. The CDR3 consists of 13 residues. The CDR3 DNA reads as TGCAGCGTTGAAAAGGGAACCCCCGGGGAGCTGTTTTTT. It codes for CSVEKGTPGELFF.

J is TRBJ2-1 and V is TRBV7-8; 9 nucleotides agree with TRBD2. V lost 3 bases to trimming and J lost 0 bases; unmatched junction nucleotides: 0. CDR3 length: 15 amino acids. Germline V gene lookup returns CDR1 SGHVS and CDR2 FQNEAQ. CDR3 loop: CASSFSGSSYNEQFF. The CDR3, as DNA: TGTGCCAGCAGCTTTAGCGGGAGCTCCTACAATGAGCAGTTCTTC.

The chain has TRBV19 and TRBJ2-6, with D possibly TRBD1 on 5 matching bases. V gave up 5 bases and J gave up 1 base, with 12 bases separating them. CDR3 length: 16 amino acids. The germline CDR1 and CDR2 sequences are LNHDA and SQIVND (reference sequence). CDR3 protein: CASSPEQVSGANVLTF. The CDR3 DNA reads as TGTGCCAGTAGTCCGGAACAGGTATCTGGGGCCAACGTCCTGACTTTC.

The chain carries TRBV5-5 and TRBJ1-5; D perhaps matches TRBD1 (5 bases). CDR1 and CDR2 (germline): SGHKS, YYEKEE (reference sequence). CDR3 length equals 13 residues. V was clipped by 0 bases and J by 11 bases, with 12 bases between them. In DNA, the CDR3 is TGTGCCAGCAGCTTGGTTGGGGCCGTGGCCCAGCATTTT. The encoded protein is CASSLVGAVAQHF.

This clone has just a few counts. V gene TRBV15 combines with J gene TRBJ1-5; 10 positions agree with TRBD1. The CDR3 totals 15 residues. Trimming at V came to 1 base and at J to 7 bases, leaving 4 bases not matched to a gene. Germline V gives CDR1 LNHNV, CDR2 YYDKDF (reference sequence). The CDR3 spells CATSRGQGAGQPQHF. The CDR3 nucleotides are TGTGCCACCAGCAGAGGACAGGGGGCAGGGCAGCCCCAGCATTTT.

Concerning this clone: Other DNA sequences from this sample encode an identical CDR3 as well. J is TRBJ1-1 and V is TRBV27; unclear D gene. Trimming shortened V by 2 bases and J by 1 base, and 5 bases separated the two germline ends. Germline V CDR1 and CDR2: MNHEY, SMNVEV (reference sequence). CDR3 length: 13 amino acids. The CDR3 DNA reads TGTGCCAGCAGTTTACGTGAGAACACTGAAGCTTTCTTT. Amino acids: CASSLRENTEAFF.

This clone was detected only a few times. The chain joins TRBV5-1 to TRBJ1-1; D remains unclear. Deletions cut 0 bases from V and 4 bases from J, with 10 bases between. Germline-derived CDR1 and CDR2 are SGHRS and YFSETQ. This CDR3 comprises 14 residues. The CDR3 protein is CASSLDGQSTEAFF. CDR3 coding DNA: TGCGCCAGCAGCTTGGATGGGCAAAGCACTGAAGCTTTCTTT. The full variable domain, its missing parts supplied by reference TRBV5-1 and TRBJ1-1, is KAGVTQTPRYLIKTRGQQVTLSCSPISGHRSVSWYQQTPGQGLQFLFEYFSETQRNKGNFPGRFSGRQFSNSRSEMNVSTLELGDSALYLCASSLDGQSTEAFFGQGTRLTVV.

The CDR3 spells CASSSQDLPGANVLTF. Written as DNA, the CDR3 is TGTGCCAGCAGCTCCCAGGACCTGCCTGGGGCCAACGTCCTGACTTTC. The rearrangement links TRBV7-6 to TRBJ2-6; no definite D call. Per the germline V gene, CDR1 is SGHVS and CDR2 is FNYEAQ. The CDR3 is made up of 16 amino acids. V was cut by 4 bases and J by 2 bases, with 12 bases left in between. Full variable domain (rest looked up from reference TRBV7-6 and TRBJ2-6): GAGVSQSPRYKVTKRGQDVALRCDPISGHVSLYWYRQALGQGPEFLTYFNYEAQQDKSGLPNDRFSAERPEGSISTLTIQRTEQRDSAMYRCASSSQDLPGANVLTFGAGSRLTVL.

The chain combines TRBV9 with TRBJ2-1; TRBD2 is a possible D gene (5 bases). The CDR3 sequence is 16 residues long. Trimming removed 3 bases at V and 4 bases at J, with 17 bases between. Germline CDR1 and CDR2: SGDLS and YYNGEE. CDR3 amino acids: CASSGEGSGTYNEQFF. CDR3 bases: TGTGCCAGCAGCGGAGAGGGCAGCGGAACTTACAATGAGCAGTTCTTC.

The chain employs TRBV6-5 and TRBJ2-5, with a tentative D call TRBD2 (6 bases). The CDR3 spans 12 residues. The ends were cut back, 8 bases at V and 4 bases at J, with 11 bases in the middle. Germline CDR1 is MNHEY and CDR2 is SVGAGI. This CDR3 is CASRGGLETQYF. CDR3 bases: TGTGCCAGCCGTGGGGGACTAGAGACCCAGTACTTC.

The chain recombines TRBV7-9 with TRBJ2-6, with no clear D. Germline V gene sequence: CDR1 SEHNR, CDR2 FQNEAQ (reference sequence). The V end lost 2 bases, the J end lost 0 bases, and 5 bases lay between the germline ends. The CDR3 is made up of 15 amino acids. DNA of the CDR3: TGTGCCAGCAGCTTACCCCCCTCTGGGGCCAACGTCCTGACTTTC. It translates to CASSLPPSGANVLTF.

The rearrangement joins TRBV6-1 to TRBJ2-3, with D possibly TRBD2 on 5 matching bases. V was trimmed by 2 bases and J by 6 bases, leaving 15 bases between them. CDR3 length equals 15 residues. Germline CDR1 reads MNHNS; CDR2 reads SASEGT. The CDR3 coding sequence is TGTGCCAGCAGTGAACTAGCCAACCTAGGGGATACGCAGTATTTT. Translated, it gives CASSELANLGDTQYF.